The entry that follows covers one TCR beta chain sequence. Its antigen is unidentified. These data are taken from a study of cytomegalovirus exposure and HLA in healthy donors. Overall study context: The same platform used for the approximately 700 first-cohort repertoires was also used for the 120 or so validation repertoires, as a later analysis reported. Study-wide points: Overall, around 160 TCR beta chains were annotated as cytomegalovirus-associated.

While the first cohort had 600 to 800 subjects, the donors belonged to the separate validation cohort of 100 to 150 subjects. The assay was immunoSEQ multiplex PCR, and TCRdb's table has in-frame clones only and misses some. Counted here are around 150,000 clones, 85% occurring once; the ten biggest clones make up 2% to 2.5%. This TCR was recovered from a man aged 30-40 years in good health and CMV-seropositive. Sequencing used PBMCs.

The CDR3 is CSDPGNPNQPQHF. The CDR3 coding sequence is TGCAGCGATCCAGGCAACCCAAATCAGCCCCAGCATTTT. The chain combines TRBV29-1 with TRBJ1-5; no reliable D call. V lost 7 bases and J 4 bases, leaving 14 bases between the germline ends. Germline V gene sequence: CDR1 SQVTM, CDR2 ANQGSEA. The CDR3 covers 13 residues.